Below, 5 T cell receptor beta chains from the same sample are listed, as sequenced in a study of cytomegalovirus exposure and HLA in healthy donors. PCR used 60 Vbeta primers and 13 Jbeta primers. Here immunoSEQ multiplex PCR was the method, and the copy in TCRdb shows in-frame clones only, minus some. The table includes over 250,000 clones, roughly 85% detected once. The specimen was PBMCs. The receptors originated from a man in his forties in good health and CMV-seropositive.

This chain links TRBV19 with TRBJ2-5; the D gene is possibly TRBD1 (6 bases). The CDR3 is 15 residues long. The ends were cut back, 5 bases at V and 2 bases at J, with 15 bases in the middle. CDR1 and CDR2 (germline): LNHDA, SQIVND (reference sequence). The CDR3 protein is CASSWTTGPQETQYF. The CDR3 coding sequence is TGTGCCAGTAGTTGGACGACAGGACCGCAAGAGACCCAGTACTTC.

The chain combines TRBV7-3 with TRBJ2-3; D is unresolved. Germline V CDR1 and CDR2: SGHTA, FQGTGA. Trimming removed 3 bases from V and 0 bases from J, with 10 bases in between. The CDR3 runs to 15 residues. The CDR3 spells CASSFRLSSTDTQYF. CDR3 nucleotides: TGTGCCAGCAGCTTCCGACTCTCTAGCACAGATACGCAGTATTTT.

This clone has more than one count but fewer than ten. The chain is built from TRBV6-5 and TRBJ1-5; D unresolved. Germline CDR1 reads MNHEY; CDR2 reads SVGAGI. This CDR3 is built from 14 residues. Trimming left V 7 bases short and J 1 base short, with 11 bases between. The CDR3 DNA sequence: TGTGCCAGCATACACCCCATAAGCAATCAGCCCCAGCATTTT. Protein product: CASIHPISNQPQHF.

The chain links TRBV6-5 to TRBJ2-7, with D possibly TRBD2 on 6 matching bases. V lost 2 bases and J lost 2, with 13 bases in between. Germline V lookup: CDR1 MNHEY, CDR2 SVGAGI. The CDR3 totals 15 residues. The CDR3 spells CASSYNEEGPYEQYF. CDR3 DNA sequence: TGTGCCAGCAGTTACAATGAGGAGGGGCCCTACGAGCAGTACTTC.

The chain carries TRBV10-3 and TRBJ2-7, with D unclear. The CDR3 spans 12 residues. The germline V and J ends were trimmed by 8 bases and 1 base, with 9 bases remaining between them. From germline, CDR1 is ENHRY and CDR2 SYGVKD. The CDR3 DNA reads as TGTGCCATCCGGGTCTCGTCCTACGAGCAGTACTTC. Its translation is CAIRVSSYEQYF.